This passage covers 9 T cell receptor beta chains from one sample sequenced in a study of tumor and adjacent non-tumor tissue in lung cancer. Three rounds of nested PCR, following a modified ARM-PCR protocol, produced the TCRbeta library. A single record per CDR3 protein comes from TCRdb applying MiXCR to the multiplex PCR reads. The table shows 60,000 or so distinct CDR3 sequences, with 61% occurring only once. No cell sorting was done before RNA was extracted from the tissue. The normal lung tissue was taken more than 3 cm from the tumor edge. Sequenced sample: distant non-tumor lung tissue. These TCRs come from a man aged 65 to 79 with non-small cell lung cancer.

This clonotype was detected only a few times. This chain connects TRBV28 to TRBJ1-1; TRBD1 agrees at 7 bases. Trimming took 1 base from V and 7 from J; bases not matched to a gene: 3. The CDR3 totals 13 residues. Germline V gene lookup returns CDR1 MDHEN and CDR2 SYDVKM. The CDR3 sequence: CASSLLGQREAFF. The CDR3 DNA is TGTGCCAGCAGTTTATTGGGACAGCGTGAAGCTTTCTTT. Combining the CDR3 with reference TRBV28 and TRBJ1-1 gives the whole variable domain DVKVTQSSRYLVKRTGEKVFLECVQDMDHENMFWYRQDPGLGLRLIYFSYDVKMKEKGDIPEGYSVSREKKERFSLILESASTNQTSMYLCASSLLGQREAFFGQGTRLTVV.

To note about this clonotype: A junction boundary mismatches the germline segment, possibly from a read error. The rearrangement uses TRBV11-2 and TRBJ2-2, with 7 bases identical to TRBD1. This CDR3 has 15 amino acids. Germline V gene sequence: CDR1 SGHAT, CDR2 FQNNGV. The CDR3 nucleotides are TGTGCCAGCGGCTTAAGACAGGGACCGACCGGGGAGCCGTTTTTT. Translated: CASGLRQGPTGEPFF.

This clonotype appeared many times. The chain combines TRBV29-1 with TRBJ2-3, with 7 bases matching TRBD1. CDR1 and CDR2 (germline): SQVTM, ANQGSEA. The CDR3 has 14 amino acids. Unmatched junction bases numbered 9, after V lost 7 bases and J lost 2 bases. CDR3: CSAFRDRATDTQYF. The DNA for the CDR3 is TGCAGCGCCTTTCGAGACAGGGCCACAGATACGCAGTATTTT.

In the case of this clonotype: A much larger clone lies a single base off, so this may be a read error. The conserved final phenylalanine or tryptophan is absent from the CDR3, which likely points to a read error. The chain has TRBV6-5 and TRBJ2-2; no firm D call. Trimming cost V 4 bases and J 2 bases, with 11 bases left between them. Germline V gene data show CDR1 as MNHEY and CDR2 as SVGAGI. The CDR3 runs 15 residues. CDR3 residues: CASSSPSTNTGELFL. CDR3 DNA sequence: TGTGCCAGCAGTTCCCCTTCAACTAACACCGGGGAGCTGTTTCTT.

In regard to this clonotype: Germline and junction disagree at one end, which may indicate a read error. The chain joins TRBV11-2 to TRBJ2-3; D not certain. There are 13 residues in the CDR3. Germline V lookup: CDR1 SGHAT, CDR2 FQNNGV. The CDR3: CACSLERADTQYF. CDR3 DNA: TGTGCCTGCAGCTTAGAAAGGGCTGATACGCAGTATTTT.

This clonotype was picked up a small number of times. A read error is possible here, since a much larger clone lies one base away. The V call is TRBV29-1, the J call TRBJ1-1; D is uncertain. V dropped 8 bases and J dropped 7 bases, with 17 bases sitting between them. The CDR3 spans 12 residues. CDR1 SQVTM and CDR2 ANQGSEA come from the germline V gene. CDR3 DNA: TGCAGCATTGTACTGGACCTTGTTGAAGCTTTCTTT. Translation gives CSIVLDLVEAFF.

Points on this clonotype: Compared with germline, one end of the junction differs, possibly owing to a read error. This chain joins TRBV10-3 and TRBJ2-7; a weak D match, TRBD1 (5 bases). The CDR3 is 14 amino acids. Germline values: CDR1 ENHRY, CDR2 SYGVKD. CDR3 region: CANSGVGVVYEQYF. Written as DNA, the CDR3 is TGTGCCAACAGTGGGGTAGGGGTGGTCTACGAACAGTACTTC.

In regard to this clonotype: Possible read error: a much larger clone is one base away. J is TRBJ2-7 and V is TRBV6-6, with TRBD2 matching 7 bases. The CDR3 consists of 14 residues. The germline CDR1 and CDR2 sequences are MNHNY and SVGAGI (reference sequence). The CDR3, as DNA: TGTGTCAGCAGCCGGTCGGGCGGGAGCTACGAGCAGTACTTC. Translating it yields CVSSRSGGSYEQYF.

On this clonotype: Relative to the germline gene, one junction end is altered; a read error may explain this. The DNA of the CDR3 is TGTGCCAGCAGCCTCGGGTCGGATTCCTACAAGCAGTACTTC. Translated: CASSLGSDSYKQYF. This chain uses TRBV11-2 with TRBJ2-7; D is ambiguous. CDR1 SGHAT and CDR2 FQNNGV come from the germline V gene. The CDR3 contains 14 residues.